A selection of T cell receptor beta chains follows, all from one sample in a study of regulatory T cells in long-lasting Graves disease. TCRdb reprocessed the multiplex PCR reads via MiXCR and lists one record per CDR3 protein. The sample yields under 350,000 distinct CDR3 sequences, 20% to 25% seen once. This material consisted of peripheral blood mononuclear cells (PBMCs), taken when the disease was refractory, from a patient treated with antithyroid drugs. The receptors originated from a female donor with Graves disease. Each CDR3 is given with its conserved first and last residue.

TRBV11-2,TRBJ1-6,CASSLVFGTENSPLHF
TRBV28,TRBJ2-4,CASSIDQRLSKNIQYF
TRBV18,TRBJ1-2,CASSGQSNYGYTF
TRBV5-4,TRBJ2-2,CASSLDLGYTGELSF
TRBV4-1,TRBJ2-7,CASSPSSGADEQYF
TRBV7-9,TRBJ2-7,CASSPKAVTQSAYEQYF
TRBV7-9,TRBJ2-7,CASSLDGVASYEQYF
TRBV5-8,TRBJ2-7,CASSLSRDRGPKEQYF
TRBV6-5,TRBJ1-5,CASSYSDRDQPQHF
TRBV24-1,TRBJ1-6,CATSDGRQGDLAPLHF
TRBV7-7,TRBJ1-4,CASGGDSHNEKLFF
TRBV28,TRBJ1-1,CASSPGTQRTEAFF
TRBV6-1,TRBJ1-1,CASSEDNTEAFF